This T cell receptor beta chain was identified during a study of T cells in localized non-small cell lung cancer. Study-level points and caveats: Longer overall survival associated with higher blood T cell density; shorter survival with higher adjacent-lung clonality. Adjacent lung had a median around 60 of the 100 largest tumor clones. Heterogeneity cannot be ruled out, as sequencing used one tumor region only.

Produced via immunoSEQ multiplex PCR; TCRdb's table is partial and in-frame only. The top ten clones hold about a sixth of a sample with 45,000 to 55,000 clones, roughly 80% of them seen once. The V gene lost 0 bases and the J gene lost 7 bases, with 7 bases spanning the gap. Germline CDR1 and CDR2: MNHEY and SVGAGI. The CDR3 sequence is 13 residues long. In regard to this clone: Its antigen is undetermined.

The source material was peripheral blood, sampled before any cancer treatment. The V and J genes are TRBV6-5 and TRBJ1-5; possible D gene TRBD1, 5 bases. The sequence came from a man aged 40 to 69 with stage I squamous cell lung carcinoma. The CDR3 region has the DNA TGTGCCAGCAGTTACTCGAGACAGCAGCCCCAGCATTTT. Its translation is CASSYSRQQPQHF.